This TCR beta chain was identified in a study of vaccination and CD4 T cells after COVID-19 (dated by TCRdb to between 2022 and 2023). Regarding the complete study: In the convalescent cohort there were six males and four females, among whom were two Hispanic individuals, seven Caucasians, two Asians and one multiracial person. Participants received two doses of either the Pfizer-BioNTech BNT162b2 vaccine (n=8) or the Moderna mRNA-1273 vaccine (n=2). Post-COVID blood samples from convalescent patients were collected a median of roughly 100 days after diagnosis, with a range of about 30 to 170 days. Post-vaccine blood samples were taken a median of 72 days after the second vaccine dose, with a range of roughly 13 to 250 days. Overlapping spike peptide pools from SARS-CoV-2 and from the common cold coronaviruses HCoV-NL63, HCoV-OC43 and HCoV-229E were used as culture stimuli. Control cultures received a CEFX viral epitope pool as the positive control, an HIV-1 Nef peptide pool as the negative control, or no peptide. The spike-specific CD4+ TCR repertoire was compared before and after mRNA vaccination in approximately 9 COVID-19 convalescent patients and several infection-naive healthy vaccine recipients. Memory CD4+ T cell crossreactivity between SARS-CoV-2 and common cold coronavirus spike proteins was assessed at the TCR clonotype level in an earlier paper using these donors. The investigation overall reported the following: Of the vaccine-specific clones found in convalescent patients, nearly all (304 of 307) were mono-reactive for SARS-CoV-2 spike instead of being cross-reactive with common cold coronaviruses. In convalescent patients, a median around 90% of post-vaccine SARS-CoV-2-reactive clones were detected only after vaccination, suggesting vaccine-specific priming. The median number of SARS-CoV-2-reactive clonotypes rose from around 21 after infection to some 37 after vaccination, but the change was not significant. The study included relatively few convalescent patients and did not analyze early timepoints after natural infection.

The library was generated by PCR. DNA from cultured CD4+ T cells underwent TCR sequencing with the Oncomine TCR Beta short-read assay at the Johns Hopkins FTIC core. The QIAamp micro DNA kit was used to extract genomic DNA from the cultured CD4+ T cells. Oncomine TCR Beta libraries from cultured CD4+ T cells were pooled using unique dual indexes and sequenced on an Illumina iSeq 100. Processing in the source paper ran as follows. Non-productive sequences were removed, and CDR3s not starting with C, not ending with F or W, or shorter than 7 amino acids were discarded. The MANAFEST web application identified antigen-specific clonotypes by comparing peptide-stimulated wells against reference wells and other culture wells. For a clone to be called positive, the clone needed an FDR below 0.05, an odds ratio above 5, and a productive frequency above 0.1% in at least two of three replicate wells. Clonotypes that were significantly expanded in both SARS-CoV-2 spike wells and at least one common cold coronavirus spike condition were defined as cross-reactive. Using R version 3.6.1, CDR3 homology was evaluated through Levenshtein distances (stringdist) along with unrooted phylogenetic trees (ape). The public reads were reanalyzed by TCRdb: fastp trimming at Q25, MiXCR alignment, in-frame beta chains only. Rows merge per CDR3 protein into single entries with the most common DNA and genes. It is TCRdb's table, rather than the study itself, that gives the V and J calls and clone size. This sample comprises fewer than 7,500 distinct CDR3 sequences, 55% of them detected only once. The leading ten clones occupy about 25% of the sample.

In the paper's terms, the treatment or condition label means: 10-day PBMC culture with coronavirus spike peptide pools or control peptides (ViraFEST assay). CD4+ T cells from unexposed donors were collected before the COVID-19 pandemic (2011-2018). The study used the ViraFEST assay, which expanded antigen-specific T cells with peptide pools and then identified expanded clonotypes by TCR sequencing. Each well held 2.2 million or so PBMCs cultured with approximately 10 ug/ml peptide pools in IMDM containing around 5% human AB serum and around 9 IU/ml IL-2. Half of the culture medium was replaced with fresh IL-2-containing medium on days 3 and 7. CD4+ T cells were isolated after approximately ten days of culture through negative selection using the EasySep CD4+ T cell isolation kit. As cell number allowed, CD4+ T cells from unexposed donors were tested for reactivity to SARS-CoV-2 S and N and to four common cold coronavirus spike pools. Ficoll-Paque Plus gradient centrifugation was used to isolate PBMCs from whole blood, and the isolated PBMCs were then either used fresh or cryopreserved at -140C. In general, triplicate wells were set up for every culture condition. Leukapheresis product for the unexposed donors was bought commercially.

The CDR3 runs 15 residues from the cysteine to the phenylalanine. The only DNA kept is the CDR3, 45 bases in frame from the first base. The germline V gene encodes CDR1 LNHDA and CDR2 SQIVND (reference sequence). Trimming removed 10 bases from V and 4 bases from J, leaving 19 bases between the germline ends. Details on this clonotype: Its antigen specificity is not known. No base quality information exists; no much larger clone differs at one position.

Material: CD4+ T cells from blood, cultured in vitro. This sequence originates from a human donor in good health. This receptor chain uses TRBV19 and TRBJ2-2; TRBD2 is perhaps the D gene, given 6 matching bases. The nucleotides read TGTGCCACCAATAACCCGGGGGACCGCACCGGGGAGCTGTTTTTT. It codes for CATNNPGDRTGELFF. Here the CDR3 is joined to the reference TRBV19 and TRBJ2-2 genes, and the full variable domain is: DGGITQSPKYLFRKEGQNVTLSCEQNLNHDAMYWYRQDPGQGLRLIYYSQIVNDFQKGDIAEGYSVSREKKESFPLTVTSAQKNPTAFYLCATNNPGDRTGELFFGEGSRLTVL.